This entry features one T cell receptor beta chain sequence. Trimming removed 6 bases at V and 0 bases at J, with 21 bases between. Germline V gene sequence: CDR1 MNHEY, CDR2 SVGAGI. The CDR3 extends over 17 amino acids. The time point was: blood at routine non-recurrence follow-up after resection. Tumor, nontumor lung or frozen PBMC supplied whole RNA, sequenced without sorting. The data derive from a study of spatial heterogeneity in lung cancer. Study summary: At a median of roughly 2 years after resection, follow-up PBMC samples were sequenced when available. Within raw reads, each unique TCR and UMI combination appeared on average more than ten times.

Unique molecular identifiers, one per molecule, were present on every TCR cDNA molecule. TCRdb reprocessed the 5' RACE reads via MiXCR and lists one record per CDR3 protein. The sample shows about 87,000 distinct CDR3 sequences, 19% of them seen only once. V usage is TRBV6-5 and J usage is TRBJ2-7; the D gene could be TRBD1 or TRBD2 (6 bases each). This TCR derives from a male donor with early-stage non-small cell lung cancer. The sample was PBMCs, taken at follow-up. DNA of the CDR3: TGTGCCAGCAGACGTAACTGGGGGGCCTTAAGCTCCTACGAGCAGTACTTC. It yields the protein CASRRNWGALSSYEQYF.